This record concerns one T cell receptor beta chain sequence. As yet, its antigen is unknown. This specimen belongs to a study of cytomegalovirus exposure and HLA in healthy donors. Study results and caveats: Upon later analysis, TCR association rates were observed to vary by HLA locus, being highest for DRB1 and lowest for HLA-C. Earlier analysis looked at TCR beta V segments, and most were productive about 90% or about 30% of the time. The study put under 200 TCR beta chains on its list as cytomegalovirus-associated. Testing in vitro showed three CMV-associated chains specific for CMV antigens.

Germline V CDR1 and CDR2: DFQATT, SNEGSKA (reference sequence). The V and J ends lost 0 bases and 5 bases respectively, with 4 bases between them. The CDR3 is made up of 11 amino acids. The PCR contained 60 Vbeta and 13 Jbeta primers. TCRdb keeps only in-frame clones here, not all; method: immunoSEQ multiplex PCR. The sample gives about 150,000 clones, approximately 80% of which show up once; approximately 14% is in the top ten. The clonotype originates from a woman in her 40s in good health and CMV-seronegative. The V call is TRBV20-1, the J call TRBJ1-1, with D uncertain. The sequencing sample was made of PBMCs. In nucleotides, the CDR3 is TGCAGTGCTAGAGATCTTACTGAAGCTTTCTTT. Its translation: CSARDLTEAFF.